This T cell receptor beta chain was obtained from a study of CD4 T cells in relation to SARS-CoV-2 and coronaviruses (dated by TCRdb to the early 2020s). With respect to the entire study: In the ViraFEST assay, PBMCs were cultured with antigen for 9 to 11 days, after which TCR beta CDR3s were sequenced to identify antigen-specific clonal expansions. An HIV-1 Nef peptide pool or a no-peptide culture served as the negative reference condition. The study assessed, at the TCR clonotype level, memory CD4+ T cell crossreactivity between SARS-CoV-2 and common cold coronavirus spike proteins. The Adaptive Biotechnologies TCR-sequencing kit was used for samples from a few pre-COVID donors and for the naive versus memory experiments, whereas the other data were Illumina-based. Patient-derived lymphoblastoid cell lines were used to map the HLA restriction of shared crossreactive spike epitopes. Expansion assays from other donors in the study were sequenced with a different, Illumina-based TCR-beta assay.

CDR1 LGHNA and CDR2 YNFKEQ were looked up in the germline V gene. Spanning cysteine to phenylalanine, the CDR3 consists of 13 amino acids. The entry retains the CDR3 DNA only, 39 bases that are in frame from base 1. V sheds 0 bases and J sheds 9 bases, leaving 9 bases between their ends. This clone has only a few counts. Its antigen is not yet known. Base qualities are not provided; no much larger clone lies one nucleotide away. CD4+ T cells from unexposed donors were collected before the COVID-19 pandemic (2011-2018). After more than nine days of culture, CD4+ T cells were isolated with the EasySep CD4+ T cell isolation kit. As far as cell numbers permitted, CD4+ T cells from unexposed donors were tested for reactivity against SARS-CoV-2 S and N as well as four spike pools from common cold coronaviruses. Two million PBMCs per well were cultured in IMDM with around 5% human AB serum and around 10 IU/ml IL-2. Half of the culture medium was replaced with fresh IL-2-containing medium on days 3 and 7. In general, triplicate replicate wells were used for every peptide culture condition. Leukapheresis product for the unexposed donors was purchased commercially. Ficoll-Paque PLUS gradient centrifugation was used to isolate PBMCs from either whole blood or leukapheresis product. PBMCs were either used fresh in the expansion assay or cryopreserved at -140 degrees C. The QIAamp Micro DNA Kit was used to extract genomic DNA from the CD4+ T cells.

Broader findings and caveats from the paper: In about 71% of donors, memory CD4+ clonotypes turned up that crossrecognized SARS-CoV-2 and at least one common cold coronavirus spike. Crossreactive clones showed significantly weaker SARS-CoV-2-driven expansion than monoreactive clones, consistent with antigenic imprinting. The study was limited by small numbers of patients and tested TCRs. Crossreactivity analysis was centred on spike protein, so crossreactivity against other viral proteins was not assessed. Pre-pandemic and post-infection samples were not both contributed by any donor, so tracing of the source of pre-existing responses was limited.

Library preparation used the immunoSEQ multiplex PCR assay. The original methods were these. During preprocessing, nonproductive sequences were removed, along with CDR3s that did not begin with C, did not end with F or W, or were shorter than 7 amino acids. Antigen-specific clonotypes were called with the MANAFEST web app, based on expansion relative to reference and other culture wells. A clone was considered positive if the clone showed significant expansion compared with the reference culture in 2 of 3 replicate wells at an FDR below 0.05. For a clone to be considered positive, significant expansion relative to all other tandem wells and an odds ratio above 5 were also required. After three terminal residues were trimmed from each end, CDR3 homology was quantified as pairwise Levenshtein distance using the stringdist R package. In its TCRdb copy, this immuneACCESS table keeps in-frame sequences only and misses some clones. Where compared with another copy, unresolved V genes explain less than half of these, and the others have no known cause. V, J and clone size are those of that table, while D and trimming were read from the DNA. The sample profile shows tens of thousands of clones; 76% of them were found once. The ten most abundant clones make up over 25% of the sample.

The chain uses TRBV4-2 and TRBJ2-1; matching of 5 bases hints at TRBD2 as the D gene. This clonotype was sampled from a human donor in good health. The material sequenced was CD4+ T cells from PBMCs, cultured in vitro. CDR3 loop: CASSQDIAGEQFF. The nucleotide sequence is TGTGCCAGCAGCCAAGATATTGCGGGTGAGCAGTTCTTC.